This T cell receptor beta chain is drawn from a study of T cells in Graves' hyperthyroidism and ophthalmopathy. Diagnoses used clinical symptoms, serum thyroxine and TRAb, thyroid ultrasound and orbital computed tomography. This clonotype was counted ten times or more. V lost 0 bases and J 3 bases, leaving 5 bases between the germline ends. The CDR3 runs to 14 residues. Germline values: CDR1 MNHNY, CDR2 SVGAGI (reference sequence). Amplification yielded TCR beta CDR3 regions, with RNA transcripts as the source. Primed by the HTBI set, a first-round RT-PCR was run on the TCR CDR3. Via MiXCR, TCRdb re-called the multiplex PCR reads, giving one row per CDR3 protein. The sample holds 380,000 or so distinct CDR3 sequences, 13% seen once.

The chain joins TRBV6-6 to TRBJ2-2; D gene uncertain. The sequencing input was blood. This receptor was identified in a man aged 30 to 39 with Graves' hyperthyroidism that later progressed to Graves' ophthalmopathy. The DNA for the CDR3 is TGTGCCAGCAGTTACTCGGCGGACACCGGGGAGCTGTTTTTT. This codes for CASSYSADTGELFF.